This T cell receptor (beta chain) was sequenced in a study of T cell changes during pregnancy in multiple sclerosis. Method: immunoSEQ multiplex PCR; TCRdb's copy keeps in-frame clones and lacks some. Altogether around 48,000 clones are present, 85% to 95% being singletons, with the ten largest covering approximately 0.91%. The CDR3 covers 14 residues. This sequence joins TRBV21-1 and TRBJ1-1; the D call of TRBD1 is as the table states it, not checked on the DNA. TRBV21-1 is listed as a pseudogene. This specimen was CD4+ T cells from peripheral blood mononuclear cells, taken in the second trimester of pregnancy. The receptor comes from a female donor in good health, enrolled as a control in a pregnancy study. CDR3 bases: TGTGCCAGCAGCAATCCAGGGGGCGCCTTTGAAGCTTTCTTT. It encodes CASSNPGGAFEAFF.